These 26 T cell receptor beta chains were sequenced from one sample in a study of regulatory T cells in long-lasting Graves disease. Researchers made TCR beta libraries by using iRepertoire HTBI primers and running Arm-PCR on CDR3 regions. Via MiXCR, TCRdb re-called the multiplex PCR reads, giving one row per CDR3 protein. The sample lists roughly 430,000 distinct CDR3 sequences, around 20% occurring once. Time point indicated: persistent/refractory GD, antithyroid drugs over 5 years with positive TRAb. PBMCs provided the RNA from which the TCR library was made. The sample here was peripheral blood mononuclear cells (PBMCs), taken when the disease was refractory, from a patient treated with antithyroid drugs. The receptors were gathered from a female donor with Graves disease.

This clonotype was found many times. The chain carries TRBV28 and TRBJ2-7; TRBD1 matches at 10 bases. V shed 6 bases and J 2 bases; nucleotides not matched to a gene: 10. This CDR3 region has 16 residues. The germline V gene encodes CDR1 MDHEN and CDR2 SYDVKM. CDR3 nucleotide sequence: TGTGCCAGCAGGACAGGGGGCTCCTCCGAGCCCTACGAGCAGTACTTC. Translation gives CASRTGGSSEPYEQYF.

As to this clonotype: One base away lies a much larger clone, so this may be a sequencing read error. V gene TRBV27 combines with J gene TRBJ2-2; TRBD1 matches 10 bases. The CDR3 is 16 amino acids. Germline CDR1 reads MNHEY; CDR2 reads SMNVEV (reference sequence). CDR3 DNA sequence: TGTGCCAGCAGTTTAGCACGAAGACAGGGGGCCGGGGAGCCGTTTTTT. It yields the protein CASSLARRQGAGEPFF.

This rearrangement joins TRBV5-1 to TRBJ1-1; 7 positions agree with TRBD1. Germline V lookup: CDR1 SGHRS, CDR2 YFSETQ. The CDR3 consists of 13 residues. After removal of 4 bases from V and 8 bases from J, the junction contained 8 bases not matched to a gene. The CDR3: CASSATGTEEAFF. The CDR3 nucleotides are TGCGCCAGCAGCGCTACCGGGACAGAAGAAGCTTTCTTT.

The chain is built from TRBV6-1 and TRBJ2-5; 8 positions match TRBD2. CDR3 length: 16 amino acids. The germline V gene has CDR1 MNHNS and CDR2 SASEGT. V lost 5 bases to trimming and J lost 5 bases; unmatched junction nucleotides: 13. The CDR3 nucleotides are TGTGCCAGCAGTCCCACGGGGAGCGGGGGAGGGGAGACCCAGTACTTC. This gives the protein CASSPTGSGGGETQYF.

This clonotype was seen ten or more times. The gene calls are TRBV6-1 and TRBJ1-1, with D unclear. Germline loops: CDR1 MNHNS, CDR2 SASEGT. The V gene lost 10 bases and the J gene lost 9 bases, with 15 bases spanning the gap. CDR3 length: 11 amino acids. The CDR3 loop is CATLAVSKAFF. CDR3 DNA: TGTGCCACCCTGGCCGTGAGTAAAGCTTTCTTT.

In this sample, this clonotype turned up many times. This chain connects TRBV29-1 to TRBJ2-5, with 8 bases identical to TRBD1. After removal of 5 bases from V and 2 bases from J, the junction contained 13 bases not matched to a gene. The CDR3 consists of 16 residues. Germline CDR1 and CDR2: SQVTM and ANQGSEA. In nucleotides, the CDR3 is TGCAGCGTTACACCTCAGGACAGGGTAAAGCAAGAGACCCAGTACTTC. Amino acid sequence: CSVTPQDRVKQETQYF. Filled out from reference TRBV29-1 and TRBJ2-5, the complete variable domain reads SAVISQKPSRDICQRGTSLTIQCQVDSQVTMMFWYRQQPGQSLTLIATANQGSEATYESGFVIDKFPISRPNLTFSTLTVSNMSPEDSSIYLCSVTPQDRVKQETQYFGPGTRLLVL.

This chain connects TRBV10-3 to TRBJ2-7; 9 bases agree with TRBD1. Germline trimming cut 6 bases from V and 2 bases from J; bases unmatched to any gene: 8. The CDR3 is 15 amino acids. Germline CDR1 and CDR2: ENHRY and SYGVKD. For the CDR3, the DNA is TGTGCCATCAGCCAACAGGGGGCTTCTCCCTACGAGCAGTACTTC. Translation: CAISQQGASPYEQYF.

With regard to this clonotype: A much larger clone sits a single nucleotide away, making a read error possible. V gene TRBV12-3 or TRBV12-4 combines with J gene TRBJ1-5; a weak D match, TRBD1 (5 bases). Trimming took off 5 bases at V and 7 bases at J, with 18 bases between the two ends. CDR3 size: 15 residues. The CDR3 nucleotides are TGTGCCAGCAGTCTCCACGGGCAGGGAGGACAGCCCCAGCATTTT. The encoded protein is CASSLHGQGGQPQHF.

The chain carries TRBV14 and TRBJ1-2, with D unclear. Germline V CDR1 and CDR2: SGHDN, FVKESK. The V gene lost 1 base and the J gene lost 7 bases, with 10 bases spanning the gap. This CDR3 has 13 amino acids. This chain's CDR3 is CASSQGPVSGYTF. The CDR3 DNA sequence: TGTGCCAGCAGCCAAGGGCCGGTATCTGGCTACACCTTC.

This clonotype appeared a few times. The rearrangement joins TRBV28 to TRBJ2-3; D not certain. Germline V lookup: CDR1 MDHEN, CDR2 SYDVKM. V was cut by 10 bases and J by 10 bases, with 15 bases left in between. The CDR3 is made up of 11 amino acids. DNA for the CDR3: TGTGCCACCTATAGCCTTTACGCGCAGTATTTT. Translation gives CATYSLYAQYF. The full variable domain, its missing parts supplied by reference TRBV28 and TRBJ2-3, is DVKVTQSSRYLVKRTGEKVFLECVQDMDHENMFWYRQDPGLGLRLIYFSYDVKMKEKGDIPEGYSVSREKKERFSLILESASTNQTSMYLCATYSLYAQYFGPGTRLTVL.

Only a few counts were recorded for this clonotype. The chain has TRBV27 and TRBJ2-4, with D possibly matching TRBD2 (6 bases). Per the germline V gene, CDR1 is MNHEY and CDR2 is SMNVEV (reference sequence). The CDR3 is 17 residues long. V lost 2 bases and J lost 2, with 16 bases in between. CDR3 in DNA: TGTGCCAGCAGTTTAGGCTTCGAGGAGGGATCCAAAAACATTCAGTACTTC. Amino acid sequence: CASSLGFEEGSKNIQYF.

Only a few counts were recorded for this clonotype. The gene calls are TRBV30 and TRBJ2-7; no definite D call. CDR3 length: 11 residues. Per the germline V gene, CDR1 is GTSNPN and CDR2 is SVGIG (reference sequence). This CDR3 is CAGIDSYEQYF. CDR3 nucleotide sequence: TGTGCTGGGATCGACTCCTACGAGCAGTACTTC.

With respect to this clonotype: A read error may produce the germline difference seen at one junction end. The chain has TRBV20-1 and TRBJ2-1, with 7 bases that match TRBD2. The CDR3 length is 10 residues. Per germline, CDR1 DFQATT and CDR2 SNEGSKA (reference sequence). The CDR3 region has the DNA TGCAGTGCTAGTCGGGAGGAGCGGTTCTTC. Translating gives CSASREERFF.

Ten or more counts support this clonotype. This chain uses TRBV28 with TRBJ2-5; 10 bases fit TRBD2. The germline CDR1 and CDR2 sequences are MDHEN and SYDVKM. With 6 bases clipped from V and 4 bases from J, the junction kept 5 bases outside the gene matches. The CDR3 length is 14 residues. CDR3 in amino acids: CASSPSGSSETQYF. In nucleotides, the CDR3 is TGTGCCAGCAGCCCTAGCGGGAGCTCAGAGACCCAGTACTTC.

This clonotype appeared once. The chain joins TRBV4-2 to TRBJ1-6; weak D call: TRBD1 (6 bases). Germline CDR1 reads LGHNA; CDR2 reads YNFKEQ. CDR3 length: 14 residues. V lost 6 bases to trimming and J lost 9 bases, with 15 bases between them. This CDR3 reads CASRPGAGASPLHF. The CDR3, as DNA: TGTGCCAGCAGACCCGGGGCAGGGGCTTCACCCCTCCACTTT.

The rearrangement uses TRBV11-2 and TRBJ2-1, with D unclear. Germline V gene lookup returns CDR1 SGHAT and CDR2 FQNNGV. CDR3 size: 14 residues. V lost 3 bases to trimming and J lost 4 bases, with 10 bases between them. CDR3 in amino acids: CASSFLNSYNEQFF. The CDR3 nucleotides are TGTGCCAGCAGCTTCCTCAACAGTTACAATGAGCAGTTCTTC.

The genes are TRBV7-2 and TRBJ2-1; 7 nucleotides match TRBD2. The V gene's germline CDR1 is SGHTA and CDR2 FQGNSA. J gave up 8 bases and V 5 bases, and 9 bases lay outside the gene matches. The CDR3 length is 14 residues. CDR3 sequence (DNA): TGTGCCAGCAGCGCCCCCGGGACTATGTATGAGCAGTTCTTC. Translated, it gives CASSAPGTMYEQFF.

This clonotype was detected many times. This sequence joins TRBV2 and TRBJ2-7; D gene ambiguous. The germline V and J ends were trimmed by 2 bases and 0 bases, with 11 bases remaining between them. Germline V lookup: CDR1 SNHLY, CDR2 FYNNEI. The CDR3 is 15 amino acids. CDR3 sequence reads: CASSEKPLSSYEQYF. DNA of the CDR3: TGTGCCAGCAGTGAAAAACCGTTAAGCTCCTACGAGCAGTACTTC.

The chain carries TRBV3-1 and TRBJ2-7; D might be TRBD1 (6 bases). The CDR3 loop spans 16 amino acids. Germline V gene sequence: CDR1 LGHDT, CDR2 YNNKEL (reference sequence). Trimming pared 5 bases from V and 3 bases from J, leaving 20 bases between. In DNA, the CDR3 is TGTGCCAGCAGCAGGGACCCGGGACACCCTTTCTACGAGCAGTACTTC. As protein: CASSRDPGHPFYEQYF.

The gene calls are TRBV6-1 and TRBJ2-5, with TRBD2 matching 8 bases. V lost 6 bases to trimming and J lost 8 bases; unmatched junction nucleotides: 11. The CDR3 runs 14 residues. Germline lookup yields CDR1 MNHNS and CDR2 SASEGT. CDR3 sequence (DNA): TGTGCCAGCAGGAGCGCCGCCGGGGGGGAAACCCAGTACTTC. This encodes CASRSAAGGETQYF.

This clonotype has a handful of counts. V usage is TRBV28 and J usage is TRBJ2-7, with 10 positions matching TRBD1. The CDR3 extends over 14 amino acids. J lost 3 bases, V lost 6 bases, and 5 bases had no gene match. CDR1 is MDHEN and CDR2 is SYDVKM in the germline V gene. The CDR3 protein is CASRPGQGLYEQYF. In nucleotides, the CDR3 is TGTGCCAGCAGACCGGGACAGGGGCTCTACGAGCAGTACTTC.

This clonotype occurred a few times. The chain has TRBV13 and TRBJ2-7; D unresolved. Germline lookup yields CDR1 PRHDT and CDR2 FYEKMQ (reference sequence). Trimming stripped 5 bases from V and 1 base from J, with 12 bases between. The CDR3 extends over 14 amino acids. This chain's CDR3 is CASSLRAGSYEQYF. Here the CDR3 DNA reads TGTGCCAGCAGCCTCCGGGCTGGATCCTACGAGCAGTACTTC.

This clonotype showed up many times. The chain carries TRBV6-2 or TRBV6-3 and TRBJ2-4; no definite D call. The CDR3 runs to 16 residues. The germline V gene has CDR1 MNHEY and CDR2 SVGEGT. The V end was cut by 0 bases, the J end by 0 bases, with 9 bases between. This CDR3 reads CASSYSSLRAKNIQYF. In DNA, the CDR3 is TGTGCCAGCAGTTACTCCAGTTTGAGAGCCAAAAACATTCAGTACTTC.

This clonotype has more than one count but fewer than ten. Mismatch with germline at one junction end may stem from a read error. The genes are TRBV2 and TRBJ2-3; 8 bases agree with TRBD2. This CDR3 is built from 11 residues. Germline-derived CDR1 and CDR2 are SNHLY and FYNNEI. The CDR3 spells CASTREDMQYF. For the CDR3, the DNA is TGTGCCAGCACGCGGGAGGATATGCAGTATTTT.

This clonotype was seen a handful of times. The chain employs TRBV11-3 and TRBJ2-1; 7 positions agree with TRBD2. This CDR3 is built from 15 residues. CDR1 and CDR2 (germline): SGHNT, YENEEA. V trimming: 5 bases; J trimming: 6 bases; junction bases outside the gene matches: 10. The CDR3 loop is CASSPPRRGTNEQFF. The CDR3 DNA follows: TGTGCCAGCAGCCCACCCCGGCGGGGGACCAATGAGCAGTTCTTC.

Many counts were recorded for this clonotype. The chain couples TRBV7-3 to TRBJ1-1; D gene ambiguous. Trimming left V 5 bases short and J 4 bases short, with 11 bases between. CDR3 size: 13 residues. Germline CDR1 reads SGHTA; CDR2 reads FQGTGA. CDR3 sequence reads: CASSPLGATEAFF. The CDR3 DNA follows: TGTGCCAGCAGCCCCTTAGGTGCCACTGAAGCTTTCTTT.